A selection of T cell receptor beta chains follows, all from one sample in a study of patients and donors after allogeneic stem cell transplantation. TCRdb analysed the RT-PCR reads with MiXCR anew, one entry per CDR3 protein. Seen here are 8,300 or so distinct CDR3 sequences, 4% observed once, and the top ten hold around 20%. The sequencing sample was made of blood, either unsorted or a sorted T cell fraction (not recorded which). These receptors were collected from a human donor who was either an allogeneic HSCT recipient or a stem cell or donor lymphocyte infusion donor (not recorded which). It is not recorded whose cells these are; they may come from a transplant donor. CDR3s include the opening cysteine and the closing phenylalanine or tryptophan. Each record gives: CDR3 length, D gene, clone size, V gene, J gene, CDR3 protein, CDR3 DNA. D genes are given only for firm matches. Part of the rows lack a size; the others show once, few, many or a class for expanded clones.

len: 16
d_gene: .
abundance: many
v_gene: TRBV7-9
j_gene: TRBJ2-3
CDR3aa: CASSSWNGPLGDTQYF
CDR3nt: TGTGCCAGCAGCTCGTGGAACGGCCCCTTGGGAGATACGCAGTATTTT

len: 16
d_gene: TRBD2
abundance: many
v_gene: TRBV27
j_gene: TRBJ2-7
CDR3aa: CASSFGGAGGSYEQYF
CDR3nt: TGTGCCAGCAGTTTTGGGGGCGCGGGAGGCTCCTACGAGCAGTACTTC

len: 16
d_gene: .
abundance: many
v_gene: TRBV7-9
j_gene: TRBJ1-2
CDR3aa: CASSLLQILSIYGYTF
CDR3nt: TGTGCCAGCAGCTTATTACAGATCCTCTCTATCTATGGCTACACCTTC

len: 12
d_gene: .
abundance: many
v_gene: TRBV12-3/TRBV12-4
j_gene: TRBJ1-2
CDR3aa: CASSFGDYGYTF
CDR3nt: TGTGCCAGCAGTTTTGGGGACTATGGCTACACCTTC

len: 15
d_gene: .
abundance: many
v_gene: TRBV11-3
j_gene: TRBJ2-1
CDR3aa: CASSLDRVYYNEQFF
CDR3nt: TGTGCCAGCAGCTTAGACAGGGTTTATTACAATGAGCAGTTCTTC

len: 15
d_gene: TRBD1
abundance: many
v_gene: TRBV11-2
j_gene: TRBJ1-6
CDR3aa: CASRQDRAYNSPLHF
CDR3nt: TGTGCCAGCAGGCAAGACAGGGCCTATAATTCACCCCTCCACTTT

len: 15
d_gene: .
abundance: many
v_gene: TRBV3-1
j_gene: TRBJ2-7
CDR3aa: CASSQAAAEIYEQYF
CDR3nt: TGTGCCAGCAGCCAAGCGGCGGCAGAAATTTACGAGCAGTACTTC

len: 14
d_gene: .
abundance: many
v_gene: TRBV2
j_gene: TRBJ2-3
CDR3aa: CASSGTYSTDTQYF
CDR3nt: TGTGCCAGCAGTGGGACTTACAGCACAGATACGCAGTATTTT

len: 14
d_gene: .
abundance: many
v_gene: TRBV7-3
j_gene: TRBJ2-1
CDR3aa: CASSLGGMYNEQFF
CDR3nt: TGTGCCAGCAGCTTAGGGGGTATGTACAATGAGCAGTTCTTC

len: 17
d_gene: TRBD1
abundance: many
v_gene: TRBV28
j_gene: TRBJ2-1
CDR3aa: CASSLRVGTGKANEQFF
CDR3nt: TGTGCCAGCAGTTTACGCGTAGGGACAGGGAAAGCCAATGAGCAGTTCTTC

len: 16
d_gene: .
abundance: medium-sized
v_gene: TRBV3-1
j_gene: TRBJ2-7
CDR3aa: CASSPRQQEASYEQYF
CDR3nt: TGTGCCAGCAGCCCGCGGCAACAGGAAGCCTCCTACGAGCAGTACTTC

len: 13
d_gene: .
abundance: many
v_gene: TRBV18
j_gene: TRBJ2-3
CDR3aa: CASSKSLTDTQYF
CDR3nt: TGTGCCAGCTCAAAATCGCTGACAGATACGCAGTATTTT

len: 16
d_gene: .
abundance: many
v_gene: TRBV20-1
j_gene: TRBJ2-1
CDR3aa: CSARGGEPARHNEQFF
CDR3nt: TGCAGTGCTAGAGGGGGGGAGCCCGCTCGTCACAATGAGCAGTTCTTC

len: 14
d_gene: .
abundance: medium-sized
v_gene: TRBV12-3/TRBV12-4
j_gene: TRBJ1-2
CDR3aa: CASSGQGANYGYTF
CDR3nt: TGTGCCAGCAGTGGCCAAGGAGCTAACTATGGCTACACCTTC

len: 14
d_gene: .
abundance: many
v_gene: TRBV20-1
j_gene: TRBJ1-1
CDR3aa: CSARGRQENTEAFF
CDR3nt: TGCAGTGCTAGAGGTAGACAGGAGAACACTGAAGCTTTCTTT

len: 13
d_gene: .
abundance: many
v_gene: TRBV18
j_gene: TRBJ2-3
CDR3aa: CASSPPLQPTQYF
CDR3nt: TGTGCCAGCTCACCACCTTTACAGCCGACGCAGTATTTT

len: 18
d_gene: TRBD2
abundance: many
v_gene: TRBV7-6
j_gene: TRBJ2-7
CDR3aa: CASSPTSGTDSSSYEQYF
CDR3nt: TGTGCCAGCAGCCCGACTAGCGGGACTGACAGCAGCTCCTACGAGCAGTACTTC

len: 12
d_gene: .
abundance: medium-sized
v_gene: TRBV20-1
j_gene: TRBJ1-2
CDR3aa: CSARVGSYGYTF
CDR3nt: TGCAGTGCTAGGGTGGGCAGTTACGGCTACACCTTC

len: 15
d_gene: .
abundance: many
v_gene: TRBV27
j_gene: TRBJ1-6
CDR3aa: CASSFRDGYNSPLHF
CDR3nt: TGTGCCAGCAGTTTCCGGGACGGATATAATTCACCCCTCCACTTT

len: 16
d_gene: TRBD1
abundance: many
v_gene: TRBV28
j_gene: TRBJ2-5
CDR3aa: CASSPGQGGGWETQYF
CDR3nt: TGTGCCAGCAGCCCCGGACAGGGTGGTGGTTGGGAGACCCAGTACTTC

len: 15
d_gene: .
abundance: .
v_gene: TRBV2
j_gene: TRBJ1-6
CDR3aa: CASSPRDSYNSPLHF
CDR3nt: TGTGCCAGCAGTCCCCGGGATTCCTATAATTCACCCCTCCACTTT

len: 16
d_gene: TRBD1
abundance: many
v_gene: TRBV5-1
j_gene: TRBJ1-1
CDR3aa: CASSLIGTGAHTEAFF
CDR3nt: TGCGCCAGCAGCTTGATTGGGACAGGGGCACACACTGAAGCTTTCTTT

len: 14
d_gene: .
abundance: many
v_gene: TRBV24-1
j_gene: TRBJ2-3
CDR3aa: CATSDFLTPDTQYF
CDR3nt: TGTGCCACCAGTGATTTCTTGACCCCAGATACGCAGTATTTT

len: 12
d_gene: TRBD1
abundance: medium-sized
v_gene: TRBV7-2
j_gene: TRBJ1-1
CDR3aa: CASSLNRGRAFF
CDR3nt: TGTGCCAGCAGCTTAAACAGGGGGAGAGCTTTCTTT

len: 14
d_gene: .
abundance: many
v_gene: TRBV25-1
j_gene: TRBJ2-5
CDR3aa: CASSEAQRQETQYF
CDR3nt: TGTGCCAGCAGTGAGGCCCAGCGGCAAGAGACCCAGTACTTC

len: 15
d_gene: .
abundance: medium-sized
v_gene: TRBV6-2/TRBV6-3
j_gene: TRBJ2-7
CDR3aa: CASSYSGSGSYEQYF
CDR3nt: TGTGCCAGCAGTTACTCGGGTAGCGGCTCCTACGAGCAGTACTTC

len: 13
d_gene: .
abundance: many
v_gene: TRBV6-4
j_gene: TRBJ2-1
CDR3aa: CATGRRIGSEQFF
CDR3nt: TGTGCCACCGGAAGACGAATTGGCAGTGAGCAGTTCTTC

len: 18
d_gene: TRBD2
abundance: many
v_gene: TRBV4-2
j_gene: TRBJ2-1
CDR3aa: CASSRLAGGSYSYNEQFF
CDR3nt: TGTGCCAGCAGCCGCTTAGCGGGAGGAAGTTACTCCTACAATGAGCAGTTCTTC

len: 14
d_gene: .
abundance: large
v_gene: TRBV7-9
j_gene: TRBJ1-1
CDR3aa: CASSLEGTNTEAFF
CDR3nt: TGTGCCAGCAGCTTAGAGGGGACCAATACTGAAGCTTTCTTT

len: 16
d_gene: TRBD2
abundance: many
v_gene: TRBV2
j_gene: TRBJ2-3
CDR3aa: CASSVGSGRVGDTQYF
CDR3nt: TGTGCCAGCAGTGTGGGGAGCGGGAGGGTTGGAGATACGCAGTATTTT

len: 14
d_gene: .
abundance: medium-sized
v_gene: TRBV4-3
j_gene: TRBJ1-2
CDR3aa: CASSQVEGYGGYTF
CDR3nt: TGCGCCAGCAGCCAAGTTGAAGGGTACGGTGGCTACACCTTC

len: 12
d_gene: .
abundance: many
v_gene: TRBV2
j_gene: TRBJ2-7
CDR3aa: CASSPSSYEQYF
CDR3nt: TGTGCCAGCAGTCCAAGCTCCTACGAGCAGTACTTC

len: 16
d_gene: TRBD2
abundance: .
v_gene: TRBV24-1
j_gene: TRBJ2-1
CDR3aa: CATSEAGTGGYNEQFF
CDR3nt: TGTGCCACCAGTGAAGCAGGGACGGGGGGTTACAATGAGCAGTTCTTC

len: 16
d_gene: TRBD1
abundance: many
v_gene: TRBV10-3
j_gene: TRBJ2-3
CDR3aa: CAISESGAGQGHTQYF
CDR3nt: TGTGCCATCAGTGAGTCCGGCGCGGGACAGGGACATACGCAGTATTTT

len: 13
d_gene: .
abundance: medium-sized
v_gene: TRBV28
j_gene: TRBJ1-1
CDR3aa: CASSFSQNTEAFF
CDR3nt: TGTGCCAGCAGTTTCTCACAGAACACTGAAGCTTTCTTT

len: 13
d_gene: .
abundance: medium-sized
v_gene: TRBV7-2
j_gene: TRBJ1-6
CDR3aa: CASSFLGGVPLHF
CDR3nt: TGTGCCAGCAGCTTTTTGGGAGGTGTTCCCCTCCACTTT

len: 17
d_gene: .
abundance: many
v_gene: TRBV15
j_gene: TRBJ2-5
CDR3aa: CATSRDPTGASQETQYF
CDR3nt: TGTGCCACCAGCAGAGATCCGACAGGTGCTTCCCAAGAGACCCAGTACTTC

len: 14
d_gene: TRBD1
abundance: medium-sized
v_gene: TRBV2
j_gene: TRBJ1-1
CDR3aa: CASRDTGEVTEAFF
CDR3nt: TGTGCCAGCAGGGATACAGGGGAGGTAACTGAAGCTTTCTTT

len: 13
d_gene: .
abundance: many
v_gene: TRBV29-1
j_gene: TRBJ1-5
CDR3aa: CSVVEQGGQPQHF
CDR3nt: TGCAGCGTTGTGGAACAGGGAGGACAGCCCCAGCATTTT

len: 17
d_gene: .
abundance: many
v_gene: TRBV7-9
j_gene: TRBJ2-3
CDR3aa: CASSLNGGAAIEGTQYF
CDR3nt: TGTGCCAGCAGCTTAAACGGGGGAGCGGCTATCGAGGGTACGCAGTATTTT

len: 14
d_gene: .
abundance: medium-sized
v_gene: TRBV28
j_gene: TRBJ1-5
CDR3aa: CASSIYRGDQPQHF
CDR3nt: TGTGCCAGCAGTATCTATAGGGGGGATCAGCCCCAGCATTTT

len: 13
d_gene: .
abundance: medium-sized
v_gene: TRBV7-9
j_gene: TRBJ1-1
CDR3aa: CASSLDLNTEAFF
CDR3nt: TGTGCCAGCAGCTTAGACCTGAACACTGAAGCTTTCTTT

len: 12
d_gene: .
abundance: many
v_gene: TRBV18
j_gene: TRBJ2-3
CDR3aa: CASSPISDTQYF
CDR3nt: TGTGCCAGCTCACCGATCTCAGATACGCAGTATTTT

len: 13
d_gene: .
abundance: many
v_gene: TRBV3-1
j_gene: TRBJ1-5
CDR3aa: CASSQGLNQPQHF
CDR3nt: TGTGCCAGCAGCCAAGGGCTTAATCAGCCCCAGCATTTT

len: 13
d_gene: TRBD1
abundance: many
v_gene: TRBV10-3
j_gene: TRBJ2-5
CDR3aa: CAISQGQQETQYF
CDR3nt: TGTGCCATCAGCCAGGGACAGCAAGAGACCCAGTACTTC

len: 14
d_gene: TRBD2
abundance: medium-sized
v_gene: TRBV29-1
j_gene: TRBJ2-1
CDR3aa: CSVVIGLAKHEQFF
CDR3nt: TGCAGCGTTGTCATTGGACTAGCGAAACATGAGCAGTTCTTC

len: 14
d_gene: .
abundance: many
v_gene: TRBV10-3
j_gene: TRBJ2-7
CDR3aa: CAISQSQGVYEQYF
CDR3nt: TGTGCCATCAGCCAGTCCCAGGGTGTCTACGAGCAGTACTTC

len: 15
d_gene: .
abundance: many
v_gene: TRBV5-5
j_gene: TRBJ2-7
CDR3aa: CASSLQAGVSYEQYF
CDR3nt: TGTGCCAGCAGCTTGCAGGCAGGGGTGTCCTACGAGCAGTACTTC

len: 15
d_gene: TRBD2
abundance: many
v_gene: TRBV5-4
j_gene: TRBJ2-2
CDR3aa: CATTGLAANTGELFF
CDR3nt: TGTGCCACCACGGGACTAGCGGCGAACACCGGGGAGCTGTTTTTT

len: 15
d_gene: .
abundance: .
v_gene: TRBV11-3
j_gene: TRBJ2-1
CDR3aa: CASSLSGSSYNEQFF
CDR3nt: TGTGCCAGCAGCTTATCAGGGAGCTCCTACAATGAGCAGTTCTTC

len: 19
d_gene: TRBD1
abundance: many
v_gene: TRBV4-3
j_gene: TRBJ1-2
CDR3aa: CASSQVNPGQGAFNYGYTF
CDR3nt: TGCGCCAGCAGCCAAGTTAACCCGGGACAGGGGGCTTTTAACTATGGCTACACCTTC

len: 13
d_gene: .
abundance: many
v_gene: TRBV10-3
j_gene: TRBJ2-3
CDR3aa: CAISESGTDTQYF
CDR3nt: TGTGCCATCAGTGAGTCTGGCACAGATACGCAGTATTTT

len: 15
d_gene: .
abundance: many
v_gene: TRBV13
j_gene: TRBJ2-3
CDR3aa: CASSLFSRGTDTQYF
CDR3nt: TGTGCCAGCAGCCTTTTTAGTCGGGGCACAGATACGCAGTATTTT

len: 15
d_gene: .
abundance: medium-sized
v_gene: TRBV9
j_gene: TRBJ1-1
CDR3aa: CASSVEGTGNTEAFF
CDR3nt: TGTGCCAGCAGCGTGGAAGGGACGGGGAACACTGAAGCTTTCTTT

len: 15
d_gene: .
abundance: many
v_gene: TRBV7-9
j_gene: TRBJ2-7
CDR3aa: CASSLARLDVYEQYF
CDR3nt: TGTGCCAGCAGCTTAGCCCGACTAGACGTCTACGAGCAGTACTTC

len: 13
d_gene: TRBD1
abundance: large
v_gene: TRBV27
j_gene: TRBJ1-1
CDR3aa: CASRWDRRTEAFF
CDR3nt: TGTGCCAGCAGATGGGACAGGAGGACTGAAGCTTTCTTT

len: 16
d_gene: TRBD2
abundance: many
v_gene: TRBV12-3/TRBV12-4
j_gene: TRBJ2-2
CDR3aa: CASSATGGVIPGELFF
CDR3nt: TGTGCCAGCAGCGCGACTGGGGGGGTAATCCCCGGGGAGCTGTTTTTT

len: 17
d_gene: TRBD1
abundance: many
v_gene: TRBV7-9
j_gene: TRBJ1-2
CDR3aa: CASSSPFETGTNYGYTF
CDR3nt: TGTGCCAGCAGCTCCCCTTTTGAGACAGGGACGAACTATGGCTACACCTTC